What follows are 26 T cell receptor beta chains derived from one specimen sequenced in a study of T cell responses to AZD1222 COVID-19 vaccine. Measured with immunoSEQ multiplex PCR; TCRdb has only the in-frame clones, and not every one. Of some 110,000 clones in the sample, 88% were seen once. The sequencing used peripheral blood, collected on day 0 of AZD1222 vaccination. These receptors were taken from an adult in good health.

The chain links TRBV18 to TRBJ2-3, with 9 bases matching TRBD2. V shed 4 bases, J shed 2 bases, and the junction held 19 bases outside the gene matches. Germline V gene sequence: CDR1 KGHSH, CDR2 LQKENI. This CDR3 comprises 20 residues. The CDR3, as DNA: TGTGCCAGCTCACGCTGGCCGGTAGCGGGAGTTGCGTCATTCACAGATACGCAGTATTTT. Translating gives CASSRWPVAGVASFTDTQYF.

This chain connects TRBV29-1 to TRBJ1-2; TRBD1 matches 9 bases. The length of the CDR3 is 11 residues. The V gene end was trimmed by 8 bases and the J gene end by 6 bases; junction bases not matched to a gene: 4. In germline, CDR1 is SQVTM, CDR2 ANQGSEA. CDR3 DNA sequence: TGCAGCCTACAGGGGGCGGATGGCTACACCTTC. It encodes CSLQGADGYTF.

The chain couples TRBV25-1 to TRBJ1-2; TRBD1 aligns across 7 bases. The CDR3 runs to 13 residues. Trimming removed 6 bases from V and 6 bases from J; junction bases left unmatched: 7. Germline CDR1 is MGHDK and CDR2 is SYGVNS. The CDR3 DNA reads as TGTGCCAGCAGGAGGAACAGGGGAGATGGCTACACCTTC. As protein: CASRRNRGDGYTF.

The V and J genes are TRBV15 and TRBJ1-6; D remains unclear. The V gene's germline CDR1 is LNHNV and CDR2 YYDKDF (reference sequence). Trimming stripped 8 bases from V and 10 bases from J, with 12 bases between. CDR3 size: 12 residues. The CDR3 DNA follows: TGTGCCACCGGGGTGCCGTACTCACCCCTCCACTTT. Its protein is CATGVPYSPLHF.

V and J are TRBV30 and TRBJ2-3; 16 bases are shared with TRBD2. V lost 2 bases, J lost 6 bases, and 11 bases stayed unmatched. Looked up from germline, CDR1 is GTSNPN and CDR2 is SVGIG (reference sequence). The CDR3 runs to 18 residues. CDR3 DNA sequence: TGTGCCTGGAGTCCACAGGGACTAGCGGGGGGGCCAGGGGATACGCAGTATTTT. Translated, it gives CAWSPQGLAGGPGDTQYF.

In this sample, this clone turned up once. The chain recombines TRBV6-5 with TRBJ1-1; 8 bases are shared with TRBD1. The junction had 8 bases not matched to a gene; V was cut back by 7 bases and J by 1 base. CDR3 length: 15 residues. CDR1 and CDR2 (germline): MNHEY, SVGAGI. CDR3: CASNRQGLANTEAFF. In DNA form, the CDR3 reads TGTGCCAGCAATAGACAGGGGTTGGCGAACACTGAAGCTTTCTTT.

The chain uses TRBV28 and TRBJ2-4, with D unresolved. The CDR3 extends over 15 amino acids. Germline CDR1 reads MDHEN; CDR2 reads SYDVKM. Trimming shortened V by 6 bases and J by 0 bases, and 12 bases separated the two germline ends. In nucleotides, the CDR3 is TGTGCCAGCAGAAAGGACGGCATAGCCAAAAACATTCAGTACTTC. Translating it yields CASRKDGIAKNIQYF.

V is TRBV21-1 and J is TRBJ1-2; TRBD1 reflects the table's D call only, with no check against the DNA. TRBV21-1 represents a pseudogene. This CDR3 is built from 18 residues. The CDR3 nucleotides are TGTGCCAGCAGCAAAAGCCTACAGGGACAGGGGGCTAACTATGGCTACACCTTC. This codes for CASSKSLQGQGANYGYTF.

The chain combines TRBV28 with TRBJ2-7, with D perhaps matching TRBD1 or TRBD2 (5 bases each). The germline gives CDR1 MDHEN, CDR2 SYDVKM. V was pared by 8 bases and J by 5 bases, with 10 bases between. There are 11 residues in the CDR3. The CDR3 sequence: CASGGRHEQYF. DNA of the CDR3: TGTGCCAGCGGGGGACGGCACGAGCAGTACTTC.

This chain connects TRBV28 to TRBJ1-2; D not certain. This CDR3 comprises 15 residues. The ends were cut back, 3 bases at V and 4 bases at J, with 15 bases in the middle. The germline CDR1 and CDR2 sequences are MDHEN and SYDVKM. CDR3 in amino acids: CASSLPQPRIYGYTF. CDR3 bases: TGTGCCAGCAGTTTGCCACAGCCAAGAATCTATGGCTACACCTTC.

This clone has just one count. The chain couples TRBV27 to TRBJ2-3, with D unclear. The CDR3 runs to 15 residues. Germline CDR1 MNHEY, CDR2 SMNVEV (reference sequence). V lost 3 bases and J lost 2, with 12 bases in between. CDR3 coding DNA: TGTGCCAGCAGTTTCTGGTATGGAATCACAGATACGCAGTATTTT. Residues: CASSFWYGITDTQYF.

The chain uses TRBV19 and TRBJ2-7; TRBD1 agrees at 8 bases. After removal of 4 bases from V and 0 bases from J, the junction contained 2 bases not matched to a gene. The CDR3 is made up of 14 amino acids. Looked up from germline, CDR1 is LNHDA and CDR2 is SQIVND (reference sequence). As DNA, the CDR3 is TGTGCCAGTAGTAGGGGACAGGACTCCTACGAGCAGTACTTC. Protein product: CASSRGQDSYEQYF.

The chain carries TRBV28 and TRBJ2-3, with no clear D. The CDR3 is 13 amino acids. Looked up from germline, CDR1 is MDHEN and CDR2 is SYDVKM. The V end lost 3 bases, the J end lost 5 bases, and 9 bases lay between the germline ends. The CDR3 spells CASSFKRVDTQYF. The CDR3 region has the DNA TGTGCCAGCAGTTTTAAACGTGTAGATACGCAGTATTTT.

J is TRBJ1-2 and V is TRBV19; D gene uncertain. There are 13 residues in the CDR3. V lost 5 bases and J 5 bases, leaving 12 bases between the germline ends. The germline CDR1 and CDR2 sequences are LNHDA and SQIVND (reference sequence). For the CDR3, the DNA is TGTGCCAGTAGTCTAACCGACATATATGGCTACACCTTC. Encoded protein: CASSLTDIYGYTF.

The CDR3, as DNA: TGTGCCAGCAGCCAGCAGATGACAGAAGGCGAAGCTTTCTTT. It translates to CASSQQMTEGEAFF. The J gene is TRBJ1-1, the V gene TRBV9, with D possibly matching TRBD1 (5 bases). With 4 bases removed from V and 8 bases from J, the gap between germline ends came to 18 bases. The CDR3 runs to 14 residues. The germline CDR1 and CDR2 sequences are SGDLS and YYNGEE.

CDR3 DNA sequence: TGTGCCAGCAGCTTGGCCGGGACAGTCAATCAGCCCCAGCATTTT. Encoded protein: CASSLAGTVNQPQHF. The chain links TRBV5-6 to TRBJ1-5; 7 bases match TRBD1. The junction had 3 bases not matched to a gene; V was cut back by 0 bases and J by 3 bases. From germline, CDR1 is SGHDT and CDR2 YYEEEE. The CDR3 totals 15 residues.

This clone was recorded only once. The rearrangement uses TRBV7-9 and TRBJ2-7; 10 bases fit TRBD2. Per germline, CDR1 SEHNR and CDR2 FQNEAQ (reference sequence). This CDR3 contains 13 residues. V lost 2 bases, J lost 6 bases, and 1 base stayed unmatched. CDR3 loop: CASSLSGRGEQYF. The CDR3 DNA sequence: TGTGCCAGCAGCTTAAGCGGGAGGGGCGAGCAGTACTTC.

This rearrangement joins TRBV27 to TRBJ1-4; D ambiguous. Germline CDR1 MNHEY, CDR2 SMNVEV (reference sequence). This CDR3 is 13 amino acids long. The V gene lost 2 bases and the J gene lost 6 bases, with 7 bases spanning the gap. The chain's CDR3 is CASSLVVYEKLFF. The CDR3 region has the DNA TGTGCCAGCAGTTTAGTTGTGTATGAAAAACTGTTTTTT.

V usage is TRBV9 and J usage is TRBJ1-2, with D perhaps TRBD1 (6 bases). From germline, CDR1 is SGDLS and CDR2 YYNGEE. The CDR3 has 14 residues. V was cut by 4 bases and J by 4 bases, with 14 bases left in between. The CDR3 sequence: CASSLSQGSYGYTF. The CDR3 DNA is TGTGCCAGCAGCCTAAGCCAGGGGAGCTATGGCTACACCTTC.

This clone was counted at least ten times. The chain has TRBV6-2 or TRBV6-3 and TRBJ2-7; 13 bases are a match to TRBD2. Germline V gives CDR1 MNHEY, CDR2 SVGEGT. V dropped 6 bases and J dropped 4; count of bases not matched to a gene: 21. The CDR3 spans 20 residues. CDR3 coding DNA: TGTGCCAGCAGCCCGGCCAGCGCCTGGACTAGCGGGAGAAATGCGTACGAGCAGTACTTC. As protein: CASSPASAWTSGRNAYEQYF.

V is TRBV5-4 and J is TRBJ2-2; D gene ambiguous. Per the germline V gene, CDR1 is SGHNT and CDR2 is YYREEE (reference sequence). V gave up 6 bases and J gave up 5 bases, with 17 bases separating them. The CDR3 has 15 amino acids. The CDR3 region is CASTSDRSTTGELFF. CDR3 DNA sequence: TGTGCCAGCACCTCGGATCGAAGCACGACCGGGGAGCTGTTTTTT.

The J gene is TRBJ1-1, the V gene TRBV27; no clear D gene. The CDR3 is 14 residues long. Germline V CDR1 and CDR2: MNHEY, SMNVEV (reference sequence). Trimming shortened V by 4 bases and J by 1 base, and 10 bases separated the two germline ends. CDR3 nucleotides: TGTGCCAGCAGTTATTGGCGGGGGAACACTGAAGCTTTCTTT. As protein: CASSYWRGNTEAFF.

V gene TRBV7-2 combines with J gene TRBJ2-3; D unresolved. CDR3 length: 13 residues. Germline lookup yields CDR1 SGHTA and CDR2 FQGNSA. Trimming cost V 1 base and J 4 bases, with 6 bases left between them. The CDR3 DNA follows: TGTGCCAGCAGCTTAGAATTCCCAGATACGCAGTATTTT. Translation gives CASSLEFPDTQYF.

The chain employs TRBV29-1 and TRBJ2-1, with 7 positions matching TRBD2. The CDR3 spans 13 residues. Germline loops: CDR1 SQVTM, CDR2 ANQGSEA. V lost 7 bases and J lost 9; bases outside the gene matches: 12. CDR3: CSAPRRESIEQFF. The CDR3 nucleotides are TGCAGCGCCCCGAGGCGGGAGTCGATTGAGCAGTTCTTC.

The V call is TRBV27, the J call TRBJ1-2; 7 bases line up with TRBD1. CDR1 is MNHEY and CDR2 is SMNVEV in the germline V gene (reference sequence). CDR3 length: 22 amino acids. V was clipped by 6 bases and J by 5 bases; unmatched bases: 33. The CDR3 is CASSSQSYRGADPHSMKYGYTF. The CDR3, as DNA: TGTGCCAGCAGCAGCCAGTCGTACAGGGGTGCAGATCCCCACTCGATGAAGTATGGCTACACCTTC.

J is TRBJ2-7 and V is TRBV6-2 or TRBV6-3; D is undetermined. The length of the CDR3 is 12 residues. The V gene lost 6 bases and the J gene lost 7 bases, with 13 bases spanning the gap. Germline V gene data show CDR1 as MNHEY and CDR2 as SVGEGT. The CDR3 nucleotides are TGTGCCAGCAGCCCCACAACCTGGGAGCAGTACTTC. Its protein product is CASSPTTWEQYF.